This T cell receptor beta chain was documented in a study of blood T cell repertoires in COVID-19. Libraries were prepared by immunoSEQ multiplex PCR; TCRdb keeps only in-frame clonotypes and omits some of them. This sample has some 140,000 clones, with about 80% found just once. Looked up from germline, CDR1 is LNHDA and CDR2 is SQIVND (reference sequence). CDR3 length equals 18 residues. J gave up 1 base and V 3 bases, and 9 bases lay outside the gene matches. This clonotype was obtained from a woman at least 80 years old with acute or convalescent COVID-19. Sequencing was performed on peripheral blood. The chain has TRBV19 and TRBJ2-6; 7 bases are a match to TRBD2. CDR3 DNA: TGTGCCAGTAGTATCGGGACTATGAGCCCTTCTGGGGCCAACGTCCTGACTTTC. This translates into CASSIGTMSPSGANVLTF.